This T cell receptor beta chain derives from a study of response to subunit inactivated influenza vaccine (dated by TCRdb to the late 2010s). Concerning the study at large: The study used deep quantitative T cell receptor repertoire profiling to track responses to a trivalent subunit inactivated influenza vaccine.

The table lists this clonotype with a few counts. Its recognized antigen is unknown. No quality values exist for individual bases; no much larger clone is one base distant. The research as a whole found: The authors suggested that each seasonal influenza vaccination may recruit only a limited number of new T cells.

The cysteine opens and the phenylalanine closes a CDR3 of 17 amino acids. Just the 51-base CDR3 DNA is kept, in frame starting at base 1. V is pruned by 2 bases and J by 6 bases, leaving 10 bases of the junction without a gene match. The germline V gene encodes CDR1 DFQATT and CDR2 SNEGSKA (reference sequence). Library method: RT-PCR. Data came from an Illumina HiSeq 2500. TCRdb reworked the public reads: Q25 trimming with fastp, MiXCR clone assembly, productive beta chains retained. Identical CDR3 proteins give one entry, which carries the most common genes and DNA. Present in this sample are almost 250,000 distinct CDR3 sequences, 10% to 15% of which were seen just once. The ten biggest clones cover over 6.5% of the sample.

This receptor was identified in a man in his fifties who received an inactivated influenza vaccine. Donor details come from another sample of the same person, matched by shared clones. The receptor chain draws on TRBV20-1 and TRBJ1-4, and 12 junctional nucleotides match TRBD1. Sequencing used non-naive T cells sorted from PBMCs, obtained less than 15 days before vaccination. Explained via the paper, the cell subset or site label denotes: memory T cell fraction. The CDR3 here reads CSARPLGQGAGDEKLFF. The sequenced DNA is TGCAGTGCTAGACCCTTGGGACAGGGGGCGGGTGATGAAAAACTGTTTTTT.